This T cell receptor beta chain was recovered during a study of regulatory T cells in long-lasting Graves disease. iRepertoire HTBI primers and Arm-PCR of CDR3 regions built TCR beta libraries. TCRdb called the multiplex PCR reads again in MiXCR, with one record for every CDR3 protein. The sample shows fewer than 500,000 distinct CDR3 sequences, roughly 17% of them seen only once. The germline gives CDR1 MNHEY, CDR2 SMNVEV (reference sequence). This CDR3 comprises 14 residues. The V and J ends lost 6 bases and 4 bases respectively, with 15 bases between them. The sample's time point: newly diagnosed GD, antithyroid drugs for less than 3 months. RNA from PBMCs was the source of the TCR library. At least ten counts were recorded for this clonotype. These data were also filed under a second study, of T cells in Graves' hyperthyroidism and ophthalmopathy.

The chain employs TRBV27 and TRBJ1-1; D possibly corresponds to TRBD1 (5 bases). The sequence was obtained from a middle-aged man with Graves disease. The source was peripheral blood mononuclear cells (PBMCs), collected at new diagnosis, from a patient treated with antithyroid drugs. The CDR3 reads CASSLTGLGTEAFF. The CDR3, as DNA: TGTGCCAGCAGCCTAACAGGTTTGGGCACTGAAGCTTTCTTT.